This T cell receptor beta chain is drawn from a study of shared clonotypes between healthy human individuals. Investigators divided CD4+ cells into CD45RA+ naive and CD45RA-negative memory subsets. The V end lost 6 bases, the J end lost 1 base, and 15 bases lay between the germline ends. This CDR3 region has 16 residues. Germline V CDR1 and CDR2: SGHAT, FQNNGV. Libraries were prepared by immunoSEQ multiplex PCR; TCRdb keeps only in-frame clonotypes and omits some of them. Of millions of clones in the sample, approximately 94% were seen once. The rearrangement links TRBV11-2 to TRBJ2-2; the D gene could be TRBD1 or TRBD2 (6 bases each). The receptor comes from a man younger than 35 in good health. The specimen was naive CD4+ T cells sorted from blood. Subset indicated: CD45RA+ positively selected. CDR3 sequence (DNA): TGTGCCAGCAGTGCTAGGGGGGATAAGAACACCGGGGAGCTGTTTTTT. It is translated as CASSARGDKNTGELFF.